The clone carrying this TCR beta chain came up many times. Synthesis of cDNA was carried out by template-switch 5'RACE. The reaction used 10-nucleotide random UMIs. TCRdb fed the 5' RACE reads into MiXCR, producing one record per CDR3 protein. Of 70,000 or so distinct CDR3 sequences in the sample, around 5% were seen once. 2 million unsorted PBMCs were stored in RNAlater at -80 °C before RNA extraction. This sample stems from a study of neurological immune-mediated disorders. V lost 5 bases to trimming and J lost 1 base, with 17 bases between them. CDR1 and CDR2 (germline): ENHRY, SYGVKD. The CDR3 runs to 16 residues.

The sequencing sample was made of PBMCs. The clonotype comes from a woman aged 25 to 45 with multiple sclerosis. This chain links TRBV10-3 with TRBJ1-1; D might be TRBD1 (6 bases). CDR3 amino acids: CAISRDTDTQNTEAFF. DNA for the CDR3: TGTGCCATCAGTCGGGACACCGACACCCAGAACACTGAAGCTTTCTTT.